The clone carrying this TCR beta chain was counted between two and nine times. The data belong to a study of shared clonotypes between healthy human individuals. On the study more broadly: Those who served as donors were two women and a few men between the ages of 18 and 49.

CDR3 size: 16 residues. In germline, CDR1 is MNHNS, CDR2 SASEGT. The trim removed 4 bases at V and 6 bases at J, leaving 11 bases unmatched. Generated by immunoSEQ multiplex PCR, the TCRdb table keeps only in-frame clones and is missing some. The table lists hundreds of thousands of clones, approximately 75% of them singletons. This sequence was found in a woman aged 25 to 39 in good health. The chain joins TRBV6-1 to TRBJ1-5, with 8 positions matching TRBD1. The specimen was memory CD4+ T cells sorted from blood. Subset here: CD45RA-negative fraction. The CDR3 reads CASSGYRGQVLQPQHF. CDR3 DNA: TGTGCCAGCAGTGGATATAGGGGACAGGTCCTTCAGCCCCAGCATTTT.